This paragraph covers one T cell receptor beta chain sequence. Its antigen remains unidentified. The data stem from a study of T cell clones after liver transplantation. Study information: Samples came from ITN030ST, which attempted immunosuppression withdrawal within 2 years of liver transplantation. Draws occurred before transplant, before withdrawal, and after complete or failed withdrawal.

Overall study findings and caveats: Graft donor-reactive T cells may have migrated into the graft rather than being deleted.

Looked up from germline, CDR1 is LNHDA and CDR2 is SQIVND (reference sequence). The germline V and J ends were trimmed by 5 bases and 0 bases, with 11 bases remaining between them. This CDR3 spans 15 amino acids. Some clones are missing from TCRdb's copy, which holds only in-frame ones; the method was immunoSEQ multiplex PCR. This sample has 80,000 or so clones, with about 82% found just once. The TCR sequence derives from a human patient who received a liver transplant. Some of these T cells may belong to the graft donor. Sequencing was performed on CD4+ T cells from blood, taken almost 47 months after liver transplant. This chain joins TRBV19 and TRBJ2-1, with no clear D. The CDR3 region is CASSRASGSYNEQFF. The DNA of the CDR3 is TGTGCCAGTAGTCGAGCCTCTGGCTCCTACAATGAGCAGTTCTTC.